The 30 T cell receptor beta chains reported below all come from one sample, sequenced in a study of blood T cell repertoires in COVID-19. Generated by immunoSEQ multiplex PCR, the TCRdb table keeps only in-frame clones and is missing some. The table has roughly 60,000 clones, about 80% seen once; the top ten hold around 10%. Sequences were obtained from peripheral blood. The receptor source for this set is a man older than 75 with COVID-19, enrolled during active disease.

This clone was detected once. This chain connects TRBV6-5 to TRBJ1-1; TRBD1 aligns across 11 bases. This CDR3 has 13 residues. Trimming took 7 bases from V and 10 from J; bases not matched to a gene: 8. The germline V gene has CDR1 MNHEY and CDR2 SVGAGI. The CDR3 nucleotides read TGTGCCAGCAACCGGGACAGGGGGATCGGAGCTTTCTTT. The encoded protein is CASNRDRGIGAFF.

The chain joins TRBV5-4 to TRBJ1-2, with D possibly TRBD1 on 5 matching bases. Trimming removed 0 bases from V and 5 bases from J, with 11 bases in between. Germline CDR1 and CDR2: SGHNT and YYREEE (reference sequence). There are 14 residues in the CDR3. The CDR3 DNA follows: TGTGCCAGCAGCTTGGTCTCTCAGGGATATGGCTACACCTTC. It translates to CASSLVSQGYGYTF.

The genes are TRBV4-3 and TRBJ1-1, with D tentatively TRBD1 (5 bases). The V and J ends lost 1 base and 4 bases respectively, with 16 bases between them. The CDR3 runs 16 residues. Germline V CDR1 and CDR2: LGHNA, YSLEER. Written as DNA, the CDR3 is TGCGCCAGCAGCCAAGTTTTAGGACAAATGGGCACTGAAGCTTTCTTT. Protein: CASSQVLGQMGTEAFF.

This chain connects TRBV21-1 to TRBJ2-1; the table's D call of TRBD2 was not tested on the DNA. TRBV21-1 is listed as a pseudogene. The CDR3 is 14 amino acids. For the CDR3, the DNA is TGTGCCAGCAGCAATTGGACTAGCGGGAGATCGCAGTTCTTC. Translated, it gives CASSNWTSGRSQFF.

The rearrangement links TRBV2 to TRBJ1-1, with D possibly TRBD1 on 6 matching bases. The CDR3 is 13 amino acids. Between the trimmed V and J ends, which lost 10 bases and 0 bases, there was a span of 12 bases. The V gene's germline CDR1 is SNHLY and CDR2 FYNNEI. The CDR3 DNA is TGTGCCACCGCACAGGGCCTGAACACTGAAGCTTTCTTT. Translating it yields CATAQGLNTEAFF.

The chain recombines TRBV5-5 with TRBJ2-2; D gene unclear. CDR1 and CDR2 from the germline V gene are SGHKS and YYEKEE (reference sequence). CDR3 length equals 13 residues. Deletions cut 1 base from V and 5 bases from J, with 6 bases between. CDR3 bases: TGTGCCAGCAGCTTGTGGCTTACCGGGGAGCTGTTTTTT. As protein: CASSLWLTGELFF.

This chain connects TRBV3-1 (or the pseudogene TRBV3-2) to TRBJ1-1; D is possibly TRBD1 (5 bases). The germline V and J ends were trimmed by 5 bases and 7 bases, with 20 bases remaining between them. Per germline, CDR1 LGHDT and CDR2 YNNKEL (reference sequence). The CDR3 has 15 amino acids. The CDR3 bases are TGTGCCAGCAGCGCCGGCGGGGCGACTCCCTTTGAAGCTTTCTTT. Translation: CASSAGGATPFEAFF.

This rearrangement joins TRBV11-3 to TRBJ1-1; maybe TRBD1 (6 bases). V lost 5 bases, J lost 2 bases, and 12 bases lay in between. In germline, CDR1 is SGHNT, CDR2 YENEEA. The CDR3 consists of 14 residues. CDR3: CASSGGGGNTEAFF. CDR3 bases: TGTGCCAGCAGCGGGGGCGGAGGAAACACTGAAGCTTTCTTT.

This chain joins TRBV6-1 and TRBJ2-1; 9 nucleotides match TRBD2. Germline assignment: CDR1 MNHNS and CDR2 SASEGT. V gave up 3 bases and J gave up 1 base; unmatched junction bases: 10. The CDR3 is 18 residues long. CDR3: CASSDVAGALGSYNEQFF. The CDR3 DNA reads TGTGCCAGCAGTGATGTAGCGGGGGCATTGGGGTCCTACAATGAGCAGTTCTTC.

The V gene is TRBV6-2 or TRBV6-3, the J gene TRBJ2-5; 9 bases agree with TRBD2. Germline CDR1 is MNHEY and CDR2 is SVGEGT. CDR3 length: 15 residues. The ends lost 2 bases at V and 4 bases at J; junction bases unmatched: 5. The CDR3 DNA follows: TGTGCCAGCAGTTACGGGGGCGGGAGGGTAGAGACCCAGTACTTC. This encodes CASSYGGGRVETQYF.

The V call is TRBV5-6, the J call TRBJ2-7; TRBD1 agrees at 7 bases. CDR1 SGHDT and CDR2 YYEEEE come from the germline V gene. The length of the CDR3 is 18 residues. With 7 bases clipped from V and 3 bases from J, the junction kept 22 bases outside the gene matches. Here the CDR3 reads CASRLFVQLNHRGYEQYV. The CDR3 DNA is TGTGCCAGCCGCCTATTCGTACAGCTAAATCACAGGGGCTACGAGCAGTACGTC.

This clone was seen a single time. The chain has TRBV4-3 and TRBJ2-3; 7 bases agree with TRBD1. CDR1 is LGHNA, CDR2 YSLEER, per germline. This CDR3 has 16 amino acids. Losses at the gene ends were 3 bases for V and 0 bases for J; bases not matched to a gene: 6. The CDR3 sequence is CASSQYQDRSTDTQYF. In DNA form, the CDR3 reads TGCGCCAGCAGCCAGTACCAGGACAGGAGCACAGATACGCAGTATTTT.

The chain joins TRBV5-1 to TRBJ2-1, with TRBD2 identical over 13 bases. In germline, CDR1 is SGHRS, CDR2 YFSETQ. V shed 4 bases and J 6 bases; nucleotides not matched to a gene: 13. The CDR3 consists of 18 residues. In DNA form, the CDR3 reads TGCGCCAGCAGCCGGACTAGCGGGAGAAGCCGTGTTGGCAATGAGCAGTTCTTC. As protein: CASSRTSGRSRVGNEQFF.

J is TRBJ2-5 and V is TRBV5-6; D unclear. Germline V lookup: CDR1 SGHDT, CDR2 YYEEEE. V was trimmed by 4 bases and J by 5 bases, leaving 9 bases between them. The CDR3 length is 12 residues. CDR3: CASSLFGETQYF. DNA for the CDR3: TGTGCCAGCAGCCTCTTCGGGGAGACCCAGTACTTC.

This rearrangement joins TRBV19 to TRBJ1-6; TRBD1 agrees at 7 bases. The CDR3 spans 15 residues. J was trimmed by 8 bases and V by 6 bases; bases with no gene match: 10. CDR1 and CDR2 from the germline V gene are LNHDA and SQIVND (reference sequence). The CDR3 DNA is TGTGCCAGTAGCATACAGGGGTCTCGGGATTCACCCCTCCACTTT. Translation: CASSIQGSRDSPLHF.

The chain recombines TRBV29-1 with TRBJ1-2, with TRBD1 as a possible D gene (5 bases). The length of the CDR3 is 12 residues. Trimming removed 6 bases at V and 4 bases at J, with 12 bases between. Germline V gene sequence: CDR1 SQVTM, CDR2 ANQGSEA. The CDR3 here is CSVVLGGYGYTF. CDR3 bases: TGCAGCGTGGTCTTGGGGGGCTATGGCTACACCTTC.

V and J are TRBV28 and TRBJ2-7, with D tentatively TRBD2 (6 bases). Germline-derived CDR1 and CDR2 are MDHEN and SYDVKM. The CDR3 extends over 14 amino acids. V was trimmed by 6 bases and J by 0 bases, leaving 12 bases between them. The CDR3 region is CASRLGSLSYEQYF. The CDR3 DNA follows: TGTGCCAGCAGACTCGGGAGCCTCTCCTACGAGCAGTACTTC. Full variable domain (rest looked up from reference TRBV28 and TRBJ2-7): DVKVTQSSRYLVKRTGEKVFLECVQDMDHENMFWYRQDPGLGLRLIYFSYDVKMKEKGDIPEGYSVSREKKERFSLILESASTNQTSMYLCASRLGSLSYEQYFGPGTRLTVT.

This chain links TRBV10-3 with TRBJ2-1, with 12 bases fitting TRBD1. This CDR3 has 15 residues. CDR1 and CDR2 from the germline V gene are ENHRY and SYGVKD. Unmatched junction bases numbered 11, after V lost 10 bases and J lost 7 bases. CDR3 coding DNA: TGTGCCACCAACCCGGGGACAGGGGGCACGAATGAGCAGTTCTTC. This codes for CATNPGTGGTNEQFF.

The chain recombines TRBV7-2 with TRBJ2-6; no reliable D call. Germline V lookup: CDR1 SGHTA, CDR2 FQGNSA. Trimming removed 5 bases at V and 10 bases at J, with 12 bases between. CDR3 length: 13 residues. This CDR3 is CASSPPVRNVLTF. DNA for the CDR3: TGTGCCAGCAGCCCCCCGGTGAGAAACGTCCTGACTTTC. Based on the CDR3 plus reference TRBV7-2 and TRBJ2-6, the full variable domain is GAGVSQSPSNKVTEKGKDVELRCDPISGHTALYWYRQSLGQGLEFLIYFQGNSAPDKSGLPSDRFSAERTGGSVSTLTIQRTQQEDSAVYLCASSPPVRNVLTFGAGSRLTVL.

The rearrangement joins TRBV3-1 (or the pseudogene TRBV3-2) to TRBJ2-7; possible D gene TRBD1, 6 bases. The CDR3 has 16 amino acids. From germline, CDR1 is LGHDT and CDR2 YNNKEL (reference sequence). V lost 0 bases and J lost 6, with 18 bases in between. The CDR3 sequence is CASSQEGQGSWGEQYF. CDR3 bases: TGTGCCAGCAGCCAAGAGGGGCAGGGGAGTTGGGGCGAGCAGTACTTC.

The V and J genes are TRBV7-2 and TRBJ1-3, with D maybe TRBD1 (6 bases). CDR3 length equals 18 residues. The germline gives CDR1 SGHTA, CDR2 FQGNSA. Trimming removed 1 base from V and 1 base from J, with 17 bases in between. The CDR3, as DNA: TGTGCCAGCAGCTTAGTGGCGCAGGGGCTGGTGTCTGGAAACACCATATATTTT. Translated, it gives CASSLVAQGLVSGNTIYF.

The chain uses TRBV5-1 and TRBJ1-2; 8 bases are shared with TRBD1. V lost 4 bases and J lost 3; bases outside the gene matches: 8. The CDR3 consists of 15 residues. Germline values: CDR1 SGHRS, CDR2 YFSETQ. CDR3 protein: CASSRSGGADYGYTF. In nucleotides, the CDR3 is TGCGCCAGCAGCCGGTCAGGGGGCGCCGACTATGGCTACACCTTC.

This clone was detected only a few times. The rearrangement links TRBV30 to TRBJ1-6; D call uncertain. The CDR3 consists of 11 residues. Per the germline V gene, CDR1 is GTSNPN and CDR2 is SVGIG (reference sequence). Trimming took off 2 bases at V and 8 bases at J, with 4 bases between the two ends. This chain's CDR3 is CAWSFDSPLHF. CDR3 bases: TGTGCCTGGAGTTTCGATTCACCCCTCCACTTT.

The J gene is TRBJ1-6, the V gene TRBV4-3; TRBD1 matches at 8 bases. V lost 1 base and J lost 6; bases outside the gene matches: 8. CDR3 length equals 17 residues. The germline V gene has CDR1 LGHNA and CDR2 YSLEER. DNA for the CDR3: TGCGCCAGCAGCCAAGCTTGGGCAGGGGGCTCTAATTCACCCCTCCACTTT. It specifies CASSQAWAGGSNSPLHF.

The V call is TRBV3-1 (or the pseudogene TRBV3-2), the J call TRBJ2-1; D not certain. Germline lookup yields CDR1 LGHDT and CDR2 YNNKEL (reference sequence). Trimming cost V 1 base and J 5 bases, with 30 bases left between them. CDR3 length: 21 amino acids. This chain's CDR3 is CASSQGWFSAAKPIFNNEQFF. The CDR3 bases are TGTGCCAGCAGCCAAGGTTGGTTTAGTGCGGCCAAACCCATATTCAACAATGAGCAGTTCTTC.

The chain links TRBV4-3 to TRBJ2-1; no firm D call. Germline V lookup: CDR1 LGHNA, CDR2 YSLEER. V lost 2 bases, J lost 3 bases, and 8 bases lay in between. This CDR3 has 14 amino acids. CDR3 residues: CASSQISGYNEQFF. CDR3 sequence (DNA): TGCGCCAGCAGCCAAATTTCCGGCTACAATGAGCAGTTCTTC.

This clone was counted a few times. The genes are TRBV5-5 and TRBJ2-5, with a weak D call TRBD1 (6 bases). Trimming stripped 4 bases from V and 5 bases from J, with 24 bases between. The CDR3 runs to 17 residues. Germline loops: CDR1 SGHKS, CDR2 YYEKEE (reference sequence). CDR3 nucleotides: TGTGCCAGCAGCGGTACAGGGATCGTGGCCGGCTGGGAGACCCAGTACTTC. Translating it yields CASSGTGIVAGWETQYF. The full variable domain, in which reference TRBV5-5 and TRBJ2-5 provide the parts outside the CDR3, is DAGVTQSPTHLIKTRGQQVTLRCSPISGHKSVSWYQQVLGQGPQFIFQYYEKEERGRGNFPDRFSARQFPNYSSELNVNALLLGDSALYLCASSGTGIVAGWETQYFGPGTRLLVL.

This clone was recorded only once. The chain links TRBV7-8 to TRBJ2-7; 7 positions agree with TRBD1. CDR1 SGHVS and CDR2 FQNEAQ come from the germline V gene. V lost 6 bases, J lost 1 base, and 6 bases stayed unmatched. This CDR3 has 14 amino acids. CDR3 sequence: CASSLNRGSYEQYV. The CDR3 DNA sequence: TGTGCCAGCAGTTTAAACAGGGGTTCCTACGAGCAGTACGTC.

This chain links TRBV19 with TRBJ1-6; no clear D. The V end was cut by 6 bases, the J end by 10 bases, with 16 bases between. CDR3 size: 14 residues. Germline-derived CDR1 and CDR2 are LNHDA and SQIVND (reference sequence). The CDR3 is CASRAGELDSPLHF. The CDR3 nucleotides read TGTGCCAGTAGGGCCGGGGAACTTGACTCACCCCTCCACTTT.

There are a few counts of this clone. Here the CDR3 DNA reads TGCGCCAGCAGCCGGGGGGGCACTGAAGCTTTCTTT. Translation: CASSRGGTEAFF. The J gene is TRBJ1-1, the V gene TRBV4-3, with a tentative D call TRBD1 (5 bases). Trimming removed 4 bases at V and 4 bases at J, with 7 bases between. The CDR3 sequence is 12 residues long. In germline, CDR1 is LGHNA, CDR2 YSLEER.